These T cell receptor beta chains were read from a single sample in a study of T cell repertoires in cytomegalovirus infection. Via MiXCR, TCRdb re-called the reads, giving one row per CDR3 protein. Of around 300,000 distinct CDR3 sequences listed, 9.5% are singletons. Material: PBMCs. The receptors here all came from a human donor in good health (CMV status not recorded). Some clones in this sample may be carry-over from other donors' samples. CDR3s include the opening cysteine and the closing phenylalanine or tryptophan. Each record gives: clone size, D gene, V gene, J gene, CDR3 DNA, CDR3 protein. A D gene is named only where the DNA matches it firmly. The size field is filled for only some rows; it gives once, few, many or a size class.

clone size: many
D gene: NA
V gene: TRBV7-6
J gene: TRBJ2-1
CDR3 DNA: TGTGCCAGCAACAATGAGCAGTTCTTC
CDR3 protein: CASNNEQFF

clone size: many
D gene: NA
V gene: TRBV7-2
J gene: TRBJ2-1
CDR3 DNA: TGTGCCAGCACCCCTGTGGGGAGCTCCTACAATGAGCAGTTCTTC
CDR3 protein: CASTPVGSSYNEQFF

clone size: few
D gene: NA
V gene: TRBV12-3/TRBV12-4
J gene: TRBJ1-5
CDR3 DNA: TGTGCCAGCAGTTCCCCACGGGCAGGGGAGGATCAGCCCCAGCATTTT
CDR3 protein: CASSSPRAGEDQPQHF

clone size: NA
D gene: NA
V gene: TRBV7-8
J gene: TRBJ2-7
CDR3 DNA: TGTGCCAGCAGCTCGTACAGTGGCAAAGGGGATCAGCAGTACTTC
CDR3 protein: CASSSYSGKGDQQYF

clone size: few
D gene: NA
V gene: TRBV20-1
J gene: TRBJ1-5
CDR3 DNA: TGCAGTGCAAGGACAACCGGGGCGCAGCCCCAGCATTTT
CDR3 protein: CSARTTGAQPQHF

clone size: few
D gene: TRBD2
V gene: TRBV6-2/TRBV6-3
J gene: TRBJ2-1
CDR3 DNA: TGTGCCAGCAGTGCACCCGGGACTAGCGGATACAATGAGCAGTTCTTC
CDR3 protein: CASSAPGTSGYNEQFF

clone size: NA
D gene: TRBD2
V gene: TRBV6-1
J gene: TRBJ2-7
CDR3 DNA: TGTGCCAGCAGGGACGGCCGGGGGAGGGGATCTTACGAGCAGTACTTC
CDR3 protein: CASRDGRGRGSYEQYF

clone size: NA
D gene: NA
V gene: TRBV7-9
J gene: TRBJ1-1
CDR3 DNA: TGTGCCAGCAGCCTTAACAGTGAAGCTTTCTTT
CDR3 protein: CASSLNSEAFF

clone size: NA
D gene: NA
V gene: TRBV2
J gene: TRBJ1-1
CDR3 DNA: TGTGCCAGCAGTGAAAATCCTTGGACTGAAGCTTTCTTT
CDR3 protein: CASSENPWTEAFF

clone size: many
D gene: NA
V gene: TRBV7-2
J gene: TRBJ2-7
CDR3 DNA: TGTGCCAGCAGCCTATTAAGGCAGAGCTCCTACGAGCAGTACTTC
CDR3 protein: CASSLLRQSSYEQYF

clone size: NA
D gene: NA
V gene: TRBV18
J gene: TRBJ2-1
CDR3 DNA: TGTGCCAGCTCACCGTCGGACGGGGCCGCGCAGTTCTTC
CDR3 protein: CASSPSDGAAQFF

clone size: NA
D gene: TRBD1
V gene: TRBV6-6
J gene: TRBJ1-1
CDR3 DNA: TGTGCCAGCAGTTATTTTCAGGGGGGGGCGGACACTGAAGCTTTCTTT
CDR3 protein: CASSYFQGGADTEAFF

clone size: NA
D gene: NA
V gene: TRBV6-2/TRBV6-3
J gene: TRBJ2-2
CDR3 DNA: TGTGCCAGCCTTCGTCAGGGAACAACCGGGGAGCTGTTTTTT
CDR3 protein: CASLRQGTTGELFF

clone size: NA
D gene: NA
V gene: TRBV29-1
J gene: TRBJ1-1
CDR3 DNA: TGCAGCGTTGAAGGGGCCCAAATCCCAGCTTTCTTT
CDR3 protein: CSVEGAQIPAFF

clone size: many
D gene: TRBD1
V gene: TRBV27
J gene: TRBJ1-2
CDR3 DNA: TGTGCCAGCAGTTTACGGGACAGATCTTCTGGCTACACCTTC
CDR3 protein: CASSLRDRSSGYTF

clone size: few
D gene: TRBD1
V gene: TRBV9
J gene: TRBJ2-2
CDR3 DNA: TGTGCCAGCAGCGTCAGACAGGGGACCACCGGGGAGCTGTTTTTT
CDR3 protein: CASSVRQGTTGELFF

clone size: NA
D gene: TRBD2
V gene: TRBV7-2
J gene: TRBJ2-7
CDR3 DNA: TGTGCCAGCAGCTCCCGGGGGGCGGGAGGGTTCTACGAGCAGTACTTC
CDR3 protein: CASSSRGAGGFYEQYF

clone size: NA
D gene: NA
V gene: TRBV10-3
J gene: TRBJ2-3
CDR3 DNA: TGTGCCATCAGTGACCCTAGCACAGATACGCAGTATTTT
CDR3 protein: CAISDPSTDTQYF

clone size: NA
D gene: NA
V gene: TRBV7-3
J gene: TRBJ1-5
CDR3 DNA: TGTGCCAGCAGTTTGGGGGCCCCCGGGCCCCAGCATTTT
CDR3 protein: CASSLGAPGPQHF

clone size: many
D gene: TRBD1
V gene: TRBV7-8
J gene: TRBJ1-2
CDR3 DNA: TGTGCCAGCAGCTCAAGACAGGGCTCCTATGGCTACACCTTC
CDR3 protein: CASSSRQGSYGYTF

clone size: few
D gene: TRBD1
V gene: TRBV19
J gene: TRBJ1-5
CDR3 DNA: TGTGCCAGTAGGACAATGGACAGGGAGGGACAGCCCCAGCATTTT
CDR3 protein: CASRTMDREGQPQHF

clone size: many
D gene: TRBD2
V gene: TRBV7-2
J gene: TRBJ2-1
CDR3 DNA: TGTGCCAGCAGCAATATCGGACTAGCGGGTAGGGGTGAGCAGTTCTTC
CDR3 protein: CASSNIGLAGRGEQFF

clone size: few
D gene: NA
V gene: TRBV7-2
J gene: TRBJ2-7
CDR3 DNA: TGTGCCAGCAGCCCGTCGGCGGGCCCTTCCTACGAGCAGTACTTC
CDR3 protein: CASSPSAGPSYEQYF

clone size: NA
D gene: TRBD1
V gene: TRBV12-3/TRBV12-4
J gene: TRBJ1-1
CDR3 DNA: TGTGCCAGCAGCAACGCGAGGACAGGCGCGAACACTGAAGCTTTCTTT
CDR3 protein: CASSNARTGANTEAFF

clone size: few
D gene: NA
V gene: TRBV12-3/TRBV12-4
J gene: TRBJ1-1
CDR3 DNA: TGTGCCAGCAGTTTGAACTCGGGCGCTTTCTTT
CDR3 protein: CASSLNSGAFF

clone size: NA
D gene: TRBD1
V gene: TRBV19
J gene: TRBJ2-2
CDR3 DNA: TGTGCCAGTAGTGTTACCGGGACAGGGGTCACCGGGGAGCTGTTTTTT
CDR3 protein: CASSVTGTGVTGELFF

clone size: many
D gene: NA
V gene: TRBV7-2
J gene: TRBJ2-3
CDR3 DNA: TGTGCCAGCAGCTTATGGGTTAGCACAGATACGCAGTATTTT
CDR3 protein: CASSLWVSTDTQYF

clone size: NA
D gene: TRBD2
V gene: TRBV20-1
J gene: TRBJ2-5
CDR3 DNA: TGCAGTGCTCCTCTAGCGGTCCAAGAGACCCAGTACTTC
CDR3 protein: CSAPLAVQETQYF

clone size: few
D gene: NA
V gene: TRBV6-2/TRBV6-3
J gene: TRBJ2-1
CDR3 DNA: TGTGCCAGCAGCCCACTTGGGGGTAGCTCGGATGAGCAGTTCTTC
CDR3 protein: CASSPLGGSSDEQFF

clone size: NA
D gene: TRBD2
V gene: TRBV7-9
J gene: TRBJ2-1
CDR3 DNA: TGTGCCAGCAGCCGCCCGCTAGCGGGAGGGATCAATGAGCAGTTCTTC
CDR3 protein: CASSRPLAGGINEQFF

clone size: many
D gene: TRBD1
V gene: TRBV7-2
J gene: TRBJ2-1
CDR3 DNA: TGTGCCAGCAGCCGGGGGACAGGCCGCTACAATGAGCAGTTCTTC
CDR3 protein: CASSRGTGRYNEQFF

clone size: NA
D gene: TRBD2
V gene: TRBV2
J gene: TRBJ2-1
CDR3 DNA: TGTGCCAGCAGTCTAGCGGGGGGCCCACCCTCCTACAATGAGCAGTTCTTC
CDR3 protein: CASSLAGGPPSYNEQFF

clone size: once
D gene: NA
V gene: TRBV18
J gene: TRBJ1-5
CDR3 DNA: TGTGCCAGCTCACCAAGCTCCCGGGTTGTCAACCAGCCCCAGCATTTT
CDR3 protein: CASSPSSRVVNQPQHF

clone size: many
D gene: NA
V gene: TRBV28
J gene: TRBJ1-5
CDR3 DNA: TGTGCCAGCAGTATGGGACACCCTAGCAATCAGCCCCAGCATTTT
CDR3 protein: CASSMGHPSNQPQHF

clone size: NA
D gene: NA
V gene: TRBV18
J gene: TRBJ2-4
CDR3 DNA: TGTGCCAGCTCACCTAGCACTCCGGGACACTCCCGAGACCGTATAGCCAAAAACATTCAGTACTTC
CDR3 protein: CASSPSTPGHSRDRIAKNIQYF

clone size: few
D gene: NA
V gene: TRBV7-9
J gene: TRBJ1-4
CDR3 DNA: TGTGCCAGCAGTTCCGGGACACTCGAGGAAAAACTGTTTTTT
CDR3 protein: CASSSGTLEEKLFF

clone size: many
D gene: NA
V gene: TRBV7-3
J gene: TRBJ2-1
CDR3 DNA: TGTGCCAGCAGCCCCACTACTTACTCCTACAATGAGCAGTTCTTC
CDR3 protein: CASSPTTYSYNEQFF

clone size: NA
D gene: NA
V gene: TRBV11-2
J gene: TRBJ2-7
CDR3 DNA: TGTGCCAGCAGCGACCGAGAGGGTGGACCCTACGAGCAGTACTTC
CDR3 protein: CASSDREGGPYEQYF

clone size: NA
D gene: NA
V gene: TRBV7-3
J gene: TRBJ2-4
CDR3 DNA: TGTGCCAGCAGCTTAACACCGGGCTCGGGGATTCAGTACTTC
CDR3 protein: CASSLTPGSGIQYF

clone size: many
D gene: NA
V gene: TRBV2
J gene: TRBJ2-2
CDR3 DNA: TGTGCCAGCAGGGTACATACCGGGGAGCTGTTTTTT
CDR3 protein: CASRVHTGELFF

clone size: NA
D gene: NA
V gene: TRBV24-1
J gene: TRBJ2-7
CDR3 DNA: TGTGCCACCAGTGATGGGGAAGTGCCCGAGCAGTACTTC
CDR3 protein: CATSDGEVPEQYF

clone size: NA
D gene: TRBD1
V gene: TRBV5-4
J gene: TRBJ1-1
CDR3 DNA: TGTGCCAGCAGCTTATCAACAGGGGAGGGAACTGAAGCTTTCTTT
CDR3 protein: CASSLSTGEGTEAFF

clone size: NA
D gene: NA
V gene: TRBV10-3
J gene: TRBJ1-5
CDR3 DNA: TGTGCCATCAGTGAGGGCAGAAACAATCAGCCCCAGCATTTT
CDR3 protein: CAISEGRNNQPQHF

clone size: many
D gene: TRBD1
V gene: TRBV12-3/TRBV12-4
J gene: TRBJ2-7
CDR3 DNA: TGTGCCAGCAGTTTAGACAGGGGGTCCTACGAGCAGTACTTC
CDR3 protein: CASSLDRGSYEQYF

clone size: NA
D gene: TRBD1
V gene: TRBV28
J gene: TRBJ1-1
CDR3 DNA: TGTGCCAGTGACAGGGGATGGACTGAAGCTTTCTTT
CDR3 protein: CASDRGWTEAFF

clone size: many
D gene: NA
V gene: TRBV7-2
J gene: TRBJ2-3
CDR3 DNA: TGTGCCAGCAGCTTAGAATTGATGGCTACGCAGTATTTT
CDR3 protein: CASSLELMATQYF

clone size: NA
D gene: NA
V gene: TRBV7-2
J gene: TRBJ1-1
CDR3 DNA: TGTGCCAGCAGCCCCCCCTTGGCCAGGGAAGCTTTCTTT
CDR3 protein: CASSPPLAREAFF

clone size: few
D gene: TRBD1
V gene: TRBV20-1
J gene: TRBJ2-7
CDR3 DNA: TGCAGTGCTAGCTCCACAGGGGGCTTTCACGAGCAGTACTTC
CDR3 protein: CSASSTGGFHEQYF

clone size: many
D gene: NA
V gene: TRBV7-3
J gene: TRBJ2-3
CDR3 DNA: TGTGCCAGCAGCGGAACCGCTAATACGCAGTATTTT
CDR3 protein: CASSGTANTQYF

clone size: few
D gene: NA
V gene: TRBV7-2
J gene: TRBJ1-5
CDR3 DNA: TGTGCCAGCAGCTTAGGGGGGGTTCTGGGCAATCAGCCCCAGCATTTT
CDR3 protein: CASSLGGVLGNQPQHF

clone size: many
D gene: NA
V gene: TRBV7-9
J gene: TRBJ1-6
CDR3 DNA: TGTGCCAGCAGCCGACGCGGCGGCTTGGACCTAGGACTAAATTCACCCCTCCACTTT
CDR3 protein: CASSRRGGLDLGLNSPLHF

clone size: NA
D gene: TRBD2
V gene: TRBV4-1
J gene: TRBJ2-1
CDR3 DNA: TGCGCCAGCAGCCAAGCTAGCGGAATTAAATACAATGAGCAGTTCTTC
CDR3 protein: CASSQASGIKYNEQFF

clone size: NA
D gene: NA
V gene: TRBV12-3/TRBV12-4
J gene: TRBJ1-4
CDR3 DNA: TGTGCCAGCAGTGATCTTGCAACTAATGAAAAACTGTTTTTT
CDR3 protein: CASSDLATNEKLFF

clone size: many
D gene: NA
V gene: TRBV6-2/TRBV6-3
J gene: TRBJ2-3
CDR3 DNA: TGTGCCAGCAGCCTGTGGACAGTCACAGATACGCAGTATTTT
CDR3 protein: CASSLWTVTDTQYF

clone size: many
D gene: NA
V gene: TRBV7-2
J gene: TRBJ2-7
CDR3 DNA: TGTGCCAGCGTCGACCCGACGGTAAGCTCCTACGAGCAGTACTTC
CDR3 protein: CASVDPTVSSYEQYF

clone size: NA
D gene: TRBD2
V gene: TRBV12-3/TRBV12-4
J gene: TRBJ2-1
CDR3 DNA: TGTGCCAGCAGTCCCGTTAGCGGGAGTATCAATGAGCAGTTCTTC
CDR3 protein: CASSPVSGSINEQFF